These T cell receptor beta chains were read from a single sample in a study of blood T cell repertoires in COVID-19. Profiling relied on immunoSEQ multiplex PCR, and the TCRdb table lists in-frame clones only, not all of them. This sample has fewer than 300,000 clones, with around four fifths found just once. The material sequenced was peripheral blood. These TCRs come from a woman aged 45 to 65 who had recovered from COVID-19. The CDR3 runs from the conserved cysteine through the conserved F or W. The D gene is left open where the match is weak. Size values are once, few and many counts, or a class for expanded clones, and some rows have none.

d_call: .; clone_size: .; v_call: TRBV7-2; j_call: TRBJ1-3; cdr3_aa: CASSSPGAGNTIYF; cdr3_nt: TGTGCCAGCAGCTCCCCAGGGGCGGGAAACACCATATATTTT
d_call: TRBD2; clone_size: .; v_call: TRBV27; j_call: TRBJ2-2; cdr3_aa: CASSLWVAGAMGTGELFF; cdr3_nt: TGTGCCAGCAGCCTCTGGGTAGCGGGAGCCATGGGGACCGGGGAGCTGTTTTTT
d_call: .; clone_size: .; v_call: TRBV5-1; j_call: TRBJ1-2; cdr3_aa: CASALGATSNYGYTF; cdr3_nt: TGCGCCAGCGCCTTAGGGGCCACGTCTAACTATGGCTACACCTTC
d_call: .; clone_size: .; v_call: TRBV6-2/TRBV6-3; j_call: TRBJ2-7; cdr3_aa: CASSSGLLPQYF; cdr3_nt: TGTGCCAGCAGTAGCGGGCTTCTGCCGCAGTACTTC
d_call: TRBD1; clone_size: few; v_call: TRBV18; j_call: TRBJ2-7; cdr3_aa: CASSPAGGPGYEQYF; cdr3_nt: TGTGCCAGCTCACCCGCAGGGGGACCAGGCTACGAGCAGTACTTC
d_call: .; clone_size: .; v_call: TRBV24-1; j_call: TRBJ1-5; cdr3_aa: CATSEATGNQPQHF; cdr3_nt: TGTGCCACCAGTGAAGCGACAGGCAATCAGCCCCAGCATTTT
d_call: .; clone_size: few; v_call: TRBV20-1; j_call: TRBJ1-1; cdr3_aa: CSARWRTEAFF; cdr3_nt: TGCAGTGCTAGATGGAGAACTGAAGCTTTCTTT
d_call: TRBD1; clone_size: .; v_call: TRBV7-9; j_call: TRBJ1-2; cdr3_aa: CASSLARGDRGWGYTF; cdr3_nt: TGTGCCAGCAGCTTAGCCCGGGGGGACAGGGGCTGGGGCTACACCTTC
d_call: TRBD1; clone_size: .; v_call: TRBV19; j_call: TRBJ2-7; cdr3_aa: CASGQANTYEQYF; cdr3_nt: TGTGCCAGTGGACAGGCGAACACCTACGAGCAGTACTTC
d_call: TRBD1; clone_size: .; v_call: TRBV19; j_call: TRBJ1-6; cdr3_aa: CASSISAGQGLLSYNSPLHF; cdr3_nt: TGTGCCAGTAGTATCTCGGCGGGACAGGGGCTATTGTCCTATAATTCACCCCTCCACTTT
d_call: .; clone_size: few; v_call: TRBV5-1; j_call: TRBJ1-1; cdr3_aa: CASSVTGFRAEAFF; cdr3_nt: TGCGCCAGCAGCGTAACAGGGTTTAGGGCTGAAGCTTTCTTT
d_call: .; clone_size: once; v_call: TRBV30; j_call: TRBJ1-2; cdr3_aa: CASRAFGYTF; cdr3_nt: TGTGCCTCCAGGGCCTTTGGCTACACCTTC
d_call: TRBD1; clone_size: .; v_call: TRBV5-1; j_call: TRBJ2-2; cdr3_aa: CASSRGTGTGELFF; cdr3_nt: TGCGCCAGCAGCCGAGGGACAGGGACCGGGGAGCTGTTTTTT
d_call: TRBD1; clone_size: few; v_call: TRBV25-1; j_call: TRBJ2-2; cdr3_aa: CASSDATRGTGKGGELFF; cdr3_nt: TGTGCCAGCAGTGATGCTACCCGGGGGACAGGGAAGGGCGGGGAGCTGTTTTTT
d_call: TRBD1; clone_size: .; v_call: TRBV6-2/TRBV6-3; j_call: TRBJ1-1; cdr3_aa: CASSRPQGPLSEAFF; cdr3_nt: TGTGCCAGCAGCCGTCCACAGGGGCCTTTGAGTGAAGCTTTCTTT
d_call: .; clone_size: .; v_call: TRBV4-3; j_call: TRBJ2-5; cdr3_aa: CASSQSSGGMGWETQYF; cdr3_nt: TGCGCCAGCAGCCAGTCGTCCGGAGGCATGGGTTGGGAGACCCAGTACTTC
d_call: TRBD1; clone_size: .; v_call: TRBV28; j_call: TRBJ1-1; cdr3_aa: CASSMTGGYTEAFF; cdr3_nt: TGTGCCAGCAGTATGACAGGGGGTTACACTGAAGCTTTCTTT
d_call: .; clone_size: .; v_call: TRBV5-4; j_call: TRBJ2-5; cdr3_aa: CASSLAQATGGETQYF; cdr3_nt: TGTGCCAGCAGCTTGGCCCAAGCGACAGGAGGAGAGACCCAGTACTTC
d_call: TRBD1; clone_size: .; v_call: TRBV4-2; j_call: TRBJ2-2; cdr3_aa: CASSQDLGQGASTGELFF; cdr3_nt: TGTGCCAGCAGCCAAGATTTGGGCCAGGGGGCAAGCACCGGGGAGCTGTTTTTT
d_call: TRBD1; clone_size: .; v_call: TRBV6-2/TRBV6-3; j_call: TRBJ1-1; cdr3_aa: CASSIQGGRTEAFF; cdr3_nt: TGTGCCAGCAGTATACAGGGGGGGAGGACTGAAGCTTTCTTT
d_call: .; clone_size: .; v_call: TRBV28; j_call: TRBJ1-1; cdr3_aa: CASSSGGEPLSEAFF; cdr3_nt: TGTGCCAGCAGCTCCGGCGGGGAGCCACTTTCTGAAGCTTTCTTT
d_call: TRBD1; clone_size: .; v_call: TRBV24-1; j_call: TRBJ2-5; cdr3_aa: CATSDPRGRGLETQYF; cdr3_nt: TGTGCCACCAGTGATCCGAGGGGGCGCGGTCTGGAGACCCAGTACTTC
d_call: .; clone_size: .; v_call: TRBV19; j_call: TRBJ1-6; cdr3_aa: CASSISGAGDGSPLHF; cdr3_nt: TGTGCCAGTAGTATTTCGGGTGCAGGGGATGGATCACCCCTCCACTTT
d_call: .; clone_size: .; v_call: TRBV18; j_call: TRBJ1-1; cdr3_aa: CASYRPPQDTEAFF; cdr3_nt: TGTGCCAGTTACAGACCACCTCAAGACACTGAAGCTTTCTTT
d_call: .; clone_size: many; v_call: TRBV4-1; j_call: TRBJ1-5; cdr3_aa: CASSQAHSNQPQHF; cdr3_nt: TGCGCCAGCAGCCAAGCACATAGCAATCAGCCCCAGCATTTT
d_call: TRBD1; clone_size: once; v_call: TRBV5-4; j_call: TRBJ1-2; cdr3_aa: CASSWGQGYYGYTF; cdr3_nt: TGTGCCAGCAGCTGGGGACAGGGGTACTATGGCTACACCTTC
d_call: .; clone_size: once; v_call: TRBV6-5; j_call: TRBJ1-1; cdr3_aa: CASSYSSLKTEAFF; cdr3_nt: TGTGCCAGCAGTTACTCTTCACTTAAGACTGAAGCTTTCTTT
d_call: .; clone_size: .; v_call: TRBV12-3/TRBV12-4; j_call: TRBJ1-6; cdr3_aa: CASSLGTPSPLHF; cdr3_nt: TGTGCCAGCAGTTTGGGGACACCTTCACCCCTCCACTTT
d_call: .; clone_size: .; v_call: TRBV18; j_call: TRBJ1-2; cdr3_aa: CASESSTGASGYTF; cdr3_nt: TGTGCCAGCGAATCCTCCACGGGAGCGTCCGGCTACACCTTC
d_call: TRBD1; clone_size: .; v_call: TRBV6-2/TRBV6-3; j_call: TRBJ1-6; cdr3_aa: CASSRIPGQANSPLHF; cdr3_nt: TGTGCCAGCAGCAGAATACCGGGACAGGCTAATTCACCCCTCCACTTT
d_call: .; clone_size: .; v_call: TRBV19; j_call: TRBJ1-5; cdr3_aa: CASSSQGARGNQPQHF; cdr3_nt: TGTGCCAGTAGTAGTCAGGGTGCTCGCGGCAATCAGCCCCAGCATTTT
d_call: TRBD2; clone_size: once; v_call: TRBV5-4; j_call: TRBJ2-1; cdr3_aa: CASSAKPTSGGRNEQFF; cdr3_nt: TGTGCCAGCAGCGCTAAACCGACTAGCGGGGGGCGGAATGAGCAGTTCTTC
d_call: TRBD2; clone_size: .; v_call: TRBV4-3; j_call: TRBJ2-3; cdr3_aa: CASSQGVLAGGSGTDTQYF; cdr3_nt: TGCGCCAGCAGCCAAGGTGTGCTAGCGGGGGGGTCAGGCACAGATACGCAGTATTTT
d_call: .; clone_size: .; v_call: TRBV4-2; j_call: TRBJ1-3; cdr3_aa: CASSQEGQAGASGNTIYF; cdr3_nt: TGTGCCAGCAGCCAAGAAGGTCAGGCTGGCGCCTCTGGAAACACCATATATTTT
d_call: .; clone_size: .; v_call: TRBV5-4; j_call: TRBJ2-5; cdr3_aa: CASSLDSQETQYF; cdr3_nt: TGTGCCAGCAGCTTGGACAGTCAAGAGACCCAGTACTTC
d_call: TRBD2; clone_size: .; v_call: TRBV13; j_call: TRBJ2-3; cdr3_aa: CASSRRLAGDLTDTQYF; cdr3_nt: TGTGCCAGCAGCCGCCGACTAGCGGGGGATCTTACAGATACGCAGTATTTT
d_call: .; clone_size: .; v_call: TRBV7-9; j_call: TRBJ2-5; cdr3_aa: CASSSGGVLGETQYF; cdr3_nt: TGTGCCAGCAGCTCCGGAGGGGTCTTGGGAGAGACCCAGTACTTC
d_call: .; clone_size: few; v_call: TRBV7-2; j_call: TRBJ2-7; cdr3_aa: CASSLMSLSYEQYF; cdr3_nt: TGTGCCAGCAGCCTTATGAGCCTCTCCTACGAGCAGTACTTC
d_call: .; clone_size: .; v_call: TRBV24-1; j_call: TRBJ1-5; cdr3_aa: CATSGGGKSSNQPQHF; cdr3_nt: TGTGCCACCAGTGGGGGAGGGAAGAGTAGCAATCAGCCCCAGCATTTT
d_call: .; clone_size: few; v_call: TRBV13; j_call: TRBJ1-3; cdr3_aa: CASSLAGNGNTIYF; cdr3_nt: TGTGCCAGCAGCTTAGCCGGGAACGGAAACACCATATATTTT
d_call: .; clone_size: .; v_call: TRBV7-9; j_call: TRBJ2-1; cdr3_aa: CASSLARGRTYNEQFF; cdr3_nt: TGTGCCAGCAGCTTAGCGCGGGGGCGGACCTACAATGAGCAGTTCTTC
d_call: .; clone_size: .; v_call: TRBV5-7; j_call: TRBJ1-1; cdr3_aa: CASSSRTASLNTEAFF; cdr3_nt: TGTGCCAGCAGCTCCCGGACAGCTTCCCTGAACACTGAAGCTTTCTTT
d_call: .; clone_size: .; v_call: TRBV6-5; j_call: TRBJ1-4; cdr3_aa: CASSFRQKEKLFF; cdr3_nt: TGTGCCAGCAGTTTCCGACAGAAGGAAAAACTGTTTTTT
d_call: TRBD1; clone_size: few; v_call: TRBV9; j_call: TRBJ1-6; cdr3_aa: CASSVEDRGSPLHF; cdr3_nt: TGTGCCAGCAGCGTGGAGGACAGGGGGTCACCCCTCCACTTT
d_call: TRBD2; clone_size: .; v_call: TRBV19; j_call: TRBJ2-7; cdr3_aa: CASSIGAGGTYEQYF; cdr3_nt: TGTGCCAGTAGTATCGGGGCGGGAGGTACCTACGAGCAGTACTTC
d_call: TRBD2; clone_size: .; v_call: TRBV4-2; j_call: TRBJ2-3; cdr3_aa: CASSQELAGGVRTDTQYF; cdr3_nt: TGTGCCAGCAGCCAAGAACTAGCGGGGGGTGTACGCACAGATACGCAGTATTTT
d_call: .; clone_size: .; v_call: TRBV20-1; j_call: TRBJ2-7; cdr3_aa: CSASLGTYEQYF; cdr3_nt: TGCAGTGCTAGTCTGGGCACCTACGAGCAGTACTTC
d_call: TRBD2; clone_size: once; v_call: TRBV5-1; j_call: TRBJ2-3; cdr3_aa: CASSLISGGTSTDTQYF; cdr3_nt: TGCGCCAGCAGCTTGATCAGCGGGGGTACTAGCACAGATACGCAGTATTTT
d_call: .; clone_size: few; v_call: TRBV4-3; j_call: TRBJ2-7; cdr3_aa: CASSQDGGPYEQYF; cdr3_nt: TGCGCCAGCAGCCAAGACGGGGGGCCCTACGAGCAGTACTTC
d_call: .; clone_size: .; v_call: TRBV7-9; j_call: TRBJ2-5; cdr3_aa: CASSLWGRVQETQYF; cdr3_nt: TGTGCCAGCAGCTTATGGGGCAGGGTCCAAGAGACCCAGTACTTC
d_call: TRBD1; clone_size: .; v_call: TRBV7-2; j_call: TRBJ2-7; cdr3_aa: CASSHRGSYEQYF; cdr3_nt: TGTGCCAGCAGCCACAGGGGTTCCTACGAGCAGTACTTC
d_call: TRBD2; clone_size: .; v_call: TRBV7-6; j_call: TRBJ2-1; cdr3_aa: CASSSRVLAGSNEQFF; cdr3_nt: TGTGCCAGCAGTTCCCGTGTACTAGCGGGAAGCAATGAGCAGTTCTTC
d_call: TRBD1; clone_size: .; v_call: TRBV7-9; j_call: TRBJ2-7; cdr3_aa: CASSLAGGLYEQYF; cdr3_nt: TGTGCCAGCAGCTTGGCAGGGGGCCTCTACGAGCAGTACTTC
d_call: .; clone_size: .; v_call: TRBV19; j_call: TRBJ1-1; cdr3_aa: CASGLQGAEAFF; cdr3_nt: TGTGCCAGTGGATTGCAAGGGGCTGAAGCTTTCTTT
d_call: .; clone_size: .; v_call: TRBV7-8; j_call: TRBJ2-2; cdr3_aa: CASSWTDNTGELFF; cdr3_nt: TGTGCCAGCTCCTGGACAGACAACACCGGGGAGCTGTTTTTT